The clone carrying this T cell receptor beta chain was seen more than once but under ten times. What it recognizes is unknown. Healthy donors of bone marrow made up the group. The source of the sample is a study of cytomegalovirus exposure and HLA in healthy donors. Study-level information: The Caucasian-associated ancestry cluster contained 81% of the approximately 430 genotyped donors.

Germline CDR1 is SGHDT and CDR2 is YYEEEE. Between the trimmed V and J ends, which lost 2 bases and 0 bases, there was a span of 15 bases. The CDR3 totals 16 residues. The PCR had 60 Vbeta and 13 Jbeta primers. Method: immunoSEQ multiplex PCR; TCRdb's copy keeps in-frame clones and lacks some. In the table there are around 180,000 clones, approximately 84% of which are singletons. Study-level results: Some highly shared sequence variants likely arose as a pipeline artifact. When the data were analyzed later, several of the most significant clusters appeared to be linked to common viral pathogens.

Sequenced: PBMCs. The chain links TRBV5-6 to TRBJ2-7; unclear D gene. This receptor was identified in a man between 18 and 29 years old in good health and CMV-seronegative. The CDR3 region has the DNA TGTGCCAGCAGCTTTTTCTCAGGAACAAGCTCCTACGAGCAGTACTTC. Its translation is CASSFFSGTSSYEQYF.